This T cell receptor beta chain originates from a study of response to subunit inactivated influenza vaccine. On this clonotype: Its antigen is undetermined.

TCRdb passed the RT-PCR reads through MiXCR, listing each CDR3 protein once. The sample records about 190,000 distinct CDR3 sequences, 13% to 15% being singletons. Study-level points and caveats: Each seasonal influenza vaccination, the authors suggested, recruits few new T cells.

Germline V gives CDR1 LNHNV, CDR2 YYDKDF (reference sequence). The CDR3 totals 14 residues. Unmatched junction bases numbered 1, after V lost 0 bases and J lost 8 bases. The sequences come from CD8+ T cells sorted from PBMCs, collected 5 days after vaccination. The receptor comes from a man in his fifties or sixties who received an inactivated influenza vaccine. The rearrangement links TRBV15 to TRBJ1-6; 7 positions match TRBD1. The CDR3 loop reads CATSRDRGYSPLHF. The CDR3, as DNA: TGTGCCACCAGCAGAGACAGGGGGTATTCACCCCTCCACTTT.